This T cell receptor (beta chain) was captured in a study of T cell responses to AZD1222 COVID-19 vaccine. On this clone itself: Its specificity is unknown.

Study-wide points: At baseline, seropositivity was found in only a handful of AZD1222 recipients. Repertoires were sampled only after the peak T cell response.

Produced via immunoSEQ multiplex PCR; TCRdb's table is partial and in-frame only. The sample holds roughly 99,000 clones, 70% to 90% seen once. Germline V gene sequence: CDR1 SGHRS, CDR2 YFSETQ. The CDR3 length is 14 residues. The V and J ends lost 4 bases and 0 bases respectively, with 8 bases between them. The clonotype originates from an adult in good health. Sequences were derived from peripheral blood, sampled on day 0 of AZD1222 vaccination. The chain carries TRBV5-1 and TRBJ1-3; D is unclear. CDR3 bases: TGCGCCAGCAGCCCACAAACCTCTGGAAACACCATATATTTT. This codes for CASSPQTSGNTIYF.